The T cell receptor delta chain under discussion was sequenced for a study of delta chains in infants with herpesvirus infections. This clone occurred a few times. The target antigen is unknown. The CDR3 contains 17 residues. Per the germline V gene, CDR1 is TSWWSYY and CDR2 is QGS. Trimming removed 6 bases from V and 5 bases from J; junction bases left unmatched: 15. General study findings and limits: Later infection age appeared linked to lower public-clonotype frequency among Vdelta1 cells. The public Vdelta1 clonotype appeared in 4 of 18 CMV-infected infants.

PBMC RNA was reverse transcribed using gamma-chain- and delta-chain-specific primers. TCRdb re-processed the RT-PCR reads using CATT. Here the sample spans over a thousand delta-chain clones, roughly a fifth being singletons. This receptor was obtained from a human donor who was a Ugandan infant, either HIV-exposed or HIV-unexposed (not recorded which). The V and J genes are TRDV1 and TRDJ1; 10 nucleotides agree with TRDD3. This specimen consisted of peripheral blood, obtained at time point 2 of longitudinal follow-up. The CDR3 DNA is TGTGCTCTTGGAAGTGTACTGGGGGATGGGGAAAAGGATAAACTCATCTTT. Its protein product is CALGSVLGDGEKDKLIF.